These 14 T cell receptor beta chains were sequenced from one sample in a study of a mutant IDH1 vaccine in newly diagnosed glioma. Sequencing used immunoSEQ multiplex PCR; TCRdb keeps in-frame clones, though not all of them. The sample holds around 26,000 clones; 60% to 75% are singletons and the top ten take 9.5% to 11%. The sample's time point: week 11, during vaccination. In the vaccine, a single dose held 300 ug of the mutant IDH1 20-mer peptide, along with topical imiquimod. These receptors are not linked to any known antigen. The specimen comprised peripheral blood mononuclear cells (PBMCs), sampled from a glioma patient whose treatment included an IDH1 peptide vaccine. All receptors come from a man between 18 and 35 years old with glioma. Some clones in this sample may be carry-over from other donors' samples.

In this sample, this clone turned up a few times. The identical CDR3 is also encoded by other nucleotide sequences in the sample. CDR3: CACLRAEAFF. CDR3 sequence (DNA): TGTGCCTGCTTACGGGCTGAAGCTTTCTTT. The J gene is TRBJ1-1, the V gene TRBV30, with D unresolved. Trimming pared 6 bases from V and 6 bases from J, leaving 8 bases between. This CDR3 comprises 10 residues. Per germline, CDR1 GTSNPN and CDR2 SVGIG (reference sequence).

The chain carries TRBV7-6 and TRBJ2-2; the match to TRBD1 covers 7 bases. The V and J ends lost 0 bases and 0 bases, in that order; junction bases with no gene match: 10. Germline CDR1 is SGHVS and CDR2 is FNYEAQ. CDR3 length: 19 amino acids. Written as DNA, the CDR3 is TGTGCCAGCAGCTTAGCGCAGACCGGGACAGCAACGAACACCGGGGAGCTGTTTTTT. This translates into CASSLAQTGTATNTGELFF.

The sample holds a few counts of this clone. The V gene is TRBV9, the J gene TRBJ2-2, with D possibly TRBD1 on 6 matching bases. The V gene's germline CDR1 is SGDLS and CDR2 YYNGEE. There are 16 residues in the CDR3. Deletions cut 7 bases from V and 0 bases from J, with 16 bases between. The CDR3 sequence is CASSPAGQPNTGELFF. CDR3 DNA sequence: TGTGCCAGCTCCCCGGCCGGACAGCCGAACACCGGGGAGCTGTTTTTT.

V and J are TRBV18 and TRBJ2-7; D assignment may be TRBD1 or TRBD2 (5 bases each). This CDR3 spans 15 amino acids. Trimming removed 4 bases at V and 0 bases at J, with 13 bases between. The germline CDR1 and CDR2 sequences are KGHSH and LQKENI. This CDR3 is CASSRGTGSSYEQYF. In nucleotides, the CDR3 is TGTGCCAGCTCACGTGGGACGGGCTCCTCCTACGAGCAGTACTTC.

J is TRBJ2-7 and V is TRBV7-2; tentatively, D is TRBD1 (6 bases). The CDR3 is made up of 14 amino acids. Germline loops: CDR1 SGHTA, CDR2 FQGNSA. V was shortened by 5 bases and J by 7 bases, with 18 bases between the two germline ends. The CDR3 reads CASSPQQGWGEQYF. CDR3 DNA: TGTGCCAGCAGCCCCCAACAGGGTTGGGGGGAGCAGTACTTC.

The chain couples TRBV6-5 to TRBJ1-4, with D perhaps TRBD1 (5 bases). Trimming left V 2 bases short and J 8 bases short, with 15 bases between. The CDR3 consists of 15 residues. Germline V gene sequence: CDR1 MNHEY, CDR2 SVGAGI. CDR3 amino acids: CASSYRLGGREKLFF. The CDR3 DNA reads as TGTGCCAGCAGTTACCGGTTGGGGGGTCGGGAAAAACTGTTTTTT.

CDR3 loop: CASSVIQGVYGYTF. The CDR3, as DNA: TGTGCCAGCAGTGTAATACAGGGGGTCTATGGCTACACCTTC. This chain joins TRBV6-1 and TRBJ1-2; TRBD1 matches at 8 bases. V trimming: 4 bases; J trimming: 4 bases; junction bases outside the gene matches: 5. Germline assignment: CDR1 MNHNS and CDR2 SASEGT. This CDR3 has 14 amino acids.

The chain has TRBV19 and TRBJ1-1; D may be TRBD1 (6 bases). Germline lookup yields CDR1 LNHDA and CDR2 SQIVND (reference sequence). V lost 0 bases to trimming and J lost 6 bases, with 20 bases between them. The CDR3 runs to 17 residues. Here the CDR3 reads CASSIEWDTQGSPEAFF. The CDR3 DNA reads TGTGCCAGTAGTATAGAGTGGGACACCCAAGGGTCGCCTGAAGCTTTCTTT.

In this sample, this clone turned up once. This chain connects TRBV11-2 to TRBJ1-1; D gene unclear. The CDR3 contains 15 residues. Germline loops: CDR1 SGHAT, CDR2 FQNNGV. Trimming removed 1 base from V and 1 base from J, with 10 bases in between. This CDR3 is CASSLVIGWNTEAFF. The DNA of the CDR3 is TGTGCCAGCAGCTTAGTGATAGGGTGGAACACTGAAGCTTTCTTT.

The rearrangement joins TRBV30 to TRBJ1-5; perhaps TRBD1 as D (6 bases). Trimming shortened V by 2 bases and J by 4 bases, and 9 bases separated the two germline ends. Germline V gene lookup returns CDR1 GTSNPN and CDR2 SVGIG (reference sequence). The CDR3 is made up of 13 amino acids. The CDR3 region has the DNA TGTGCCTGGAGTCCACAGGGTAATCAGCCCCAGCATTTT. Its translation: CAWSPQGNQPQHF.

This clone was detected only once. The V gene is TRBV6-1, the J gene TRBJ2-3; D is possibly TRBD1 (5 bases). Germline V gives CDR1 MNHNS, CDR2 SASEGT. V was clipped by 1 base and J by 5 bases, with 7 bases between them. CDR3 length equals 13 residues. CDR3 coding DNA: TGTGCCAGCAGTGAAGGTAGGGGAGATACGCAGTATTTT. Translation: CASSEGRGDTQYF.

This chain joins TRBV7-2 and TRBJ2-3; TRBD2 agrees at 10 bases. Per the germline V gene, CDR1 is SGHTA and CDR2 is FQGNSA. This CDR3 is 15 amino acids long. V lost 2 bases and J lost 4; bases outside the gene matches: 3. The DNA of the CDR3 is TGTGCCAGCAGCTTAACTAGCGGGGTGCCAGATACGCAGTATTTT. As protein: CASSLTSGVPDTQYF.

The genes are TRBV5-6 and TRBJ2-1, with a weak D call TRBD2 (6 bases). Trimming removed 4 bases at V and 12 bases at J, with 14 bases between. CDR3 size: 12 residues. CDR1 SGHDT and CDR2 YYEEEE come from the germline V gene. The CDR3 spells CASSRDSLGQFF. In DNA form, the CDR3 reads TGTGCCAGCAGCCGGGACTCACTGGGGCAGTTCTTC.

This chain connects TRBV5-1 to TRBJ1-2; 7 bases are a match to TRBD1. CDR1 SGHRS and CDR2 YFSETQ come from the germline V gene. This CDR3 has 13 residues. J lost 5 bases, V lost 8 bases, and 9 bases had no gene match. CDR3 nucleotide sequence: TGCGCCAGTAGTGGGACAGAGGTTTATGGCTACACCTTC. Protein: CASSGTEVYGYTF. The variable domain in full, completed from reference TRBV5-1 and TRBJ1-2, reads KAGVTQTPRYLIKTRGQQVTLSCSPISGHRSVSWYQQTPGQGLQFLFEYFSETQRNKGNFPGRFSGRQFSNSRSEMNVSTLELGDSALYLCASSGTEVYGYTFGSGTRLTVV.